These T cell receptor beta chains were read from a single sample in a study of blood T cell repertoires in COVID-19. Assay used: immunoSEQ multiplex PCR; TCRdb lists only in-frame clones, some missing. The repertoire holds approximately 110,000 clones, with roughly 82% as singletons. The sequenced sample consisted of peripheral blood. The receptors shown here come from a woman between 40 and 55 years old with acute or convalescent COVID-19. Both conserved end residues are part of each CDR3. D genes are given only for firm matches. Clone size is not always given. Where it is, it says once, few, many or a class for expanded clones.

clone_size	v_call	j_call	d_call	cdr3_nt	cdr3_aa
few	TRBV15	TRBJ1-5	-	TGTGCCACCAGCAGAGCGGGTAATCAGCCCCAGCATTTT	CATSRAGNQPQHF
-	TRBV11-2	TRBJ1-1	-	TGTGCCAGCAGCCACGATGTACAGACCCCAGGAGCTTTCTTT	CASSHDVQTPGAFF
-	TRBV29-1	TRBJ1-2	TRBD1	TGCAGCGTTGAGGGACAGGGGGGTAACTATGGCTACACCTTC	CSVEGQGGNYGYTF
-	TRBV18	TRBJ1-4	TRBD1	TGTGCCAGCTCACCCCCGACAGGGCAGCGTGAAAAACTGTTTTTT	CASSPPTGQREKLFF
-	TRBV3-1/TRBV3-2	TRBJ2-3	TRBD2	TGTGCCAGCAGCCCGCAGCGGGGTCCGGGGGATACGCAGTATTTT	CASSPQRGPGDTQYF
-	TRBV12-3/TRBV12-4	TRBJ2-3	TRBD2	TGTGCCAGCAGTTTACGGGAGGCAGATACGCAGTATTTT	CASSLREADTQYF
-	TRBV6-2/TRBV6-3	TRBJ1-5	-	TGTGCCAGCAGTTACCGGGGTTCTCAGCCCCAGCATTTT	CASSYRGSQPQHF
-	TRBV4-1	TRBJ1-4	-	TGCGCCAGCAGCCTGCGGCTAAATGAAAAACTGTTTTTT	CASSLRLNEKLFF
-	TRBV11-2	TRBJ1-2	-	TGTGCCAGCAGCTTAGCTGGCGGACATCTGTATGGCTACACCTTC	CASSLAGGHLYGYTF
-	TRBV27	TRBJ2-2	-	TGTGCCAGCAGTAGGGGGGGGGCGGAGCTGTTTTTT	CASSRGGAELFF
once	TRBV18	TRBJ2-7	TRBD1	TGTGCCAGCTCACCGGACAGGGCTTCCTACGAGCAGTACTTC	CASSPDRASYEQYF
few	TRBV4-2	TRBJ1-4	TRBD1	TGTGCCAGCAGCCAAGATGGGGACAGAGGGTATGAAAAACTGTTTTTT	CASSQDGDRGYEKLFF
-	TRBV6-5	TRBJ2-2	TRBD2	TGTGCCAGCAGTTACTCACCCGGGGGGTCTATGAGGGAGCTGTTTTTT	CASSYSPGGSMRELFF
-	TRBV29-1	TRBJ2-7	-	TGCAGCGTTGAGAAAGGGGCCGGGGGTACCTACGAGCAGTACTTC	CSVEKGAGGTYEQYF
-	TRBV5-1	TRBJ2-7	TRBD1	TGCGCCAGCAGCTTCAACAGGGGAGTCTCCTACGAGCAGTACTTC	CASSFNRGVSYEQYF
few	TRBV11-2	TRBJ1-1	TRBD1	TGTGCCAGCAGCCTGTGGACAGGGGGGGACACTGAAGCTTTCTTT	CASSLWTGGDTEAFF
-	TRBV7-6	TRBJ2-7	TRBD1	TGTGCCAGCAGCTTACCTTCCGGGACAGGGATAGCCTACGAGCAGTACTTC	CASSLPSGTGIAYEQYF
-	TRBV6-5	TRBJ2-3	TRBD1	TGTGCCAGCAGAGACGACAGGGGTCCAGATACGCAGTATTTT	CASRDDRGPDTQYF
-	TRBV5-5	TRBJ1-2	-	TGTGCCAGCAGCTTGGCGGAGGGTGTTGGCGGCTACACCTTC	CASSLAEGVGGYTF
-	TRBV9	TRBJ2-3	-	TGTGCCAGCAGCGTAGCCTACCGACGGACTAGCACAGATACGCAGTATTTT	CASSVAYRRTSTDTQYF